This record covers a single TCR beta chain. What this receptor recognizes is not known. Base-call qualities are not available, and no considerably larger clone is one nucleotide away. TCR CDR3 regions were amplified from genomic DNA by multiplex PCR using the deep immunoSEQ assay. Genomic DNA extracted from each cell subset was distributed evenly over all wells of several immunoSEQ 96-well plates, and each plate served as one replicate. For sorted subsets, each replicate PCR was loaded with about 0.2 ug genomic DNA, equivalent to approximately 27,000 T cell genomes. The purified libraries were quantified using a Qubit 3.0 fluorometer, sized with a Bioanalyzer 2100, and then quantified again using the KAPA Library Quantification kit. A separate single-read 150-cycle Illumina NextSeq 550 flow cell was used to sequence each immunoSEQ 96-well plate. Per the source publication's procedure: Because only junctional sequences without quality scores were contained in the immunoSEQ output, filtering matching that applied to full-length reads could not be performed. To assign V/J genes and CDR3, sequences were annotated using PyIR, a Python wrapper for IgBLAST v1.9, with IMGT germline references. Reads with weak V/J assignments (E-value above 1e-6), missing CDR3, stop codons, out-of-frame junctions, or ambiguous translated residues were removed. V3J clonotypes were defined as sequences sharing the same inferred V gene, J gene, and CDR3 amino acid sequence. To compute the percentage overlap between repertoires, the number of shared unique clonotypes was divided by the size of the smaller repertoire. Repertoire richness was assessed with RTK rarefaction, the Chao1 estimator, and Recon v2.1 estimates of unobserved clonotypes. OLGA was used to compute generation probabilities for all TCRbeta clonotypes that the gDNA method yielded from a few donors. This immuneACCESS table, as held by TCRdb, lists in-frame sequences with V and J called but not all clones. Of the missing ones, under half trace to an unresolved V gene in checked studies; the others have no known cause. Clone size and the V and J calls come from that table; the DNA yielded D and trimming. Here the sample has over a million clones; roughly 74% occur a single time. Together, the top ten hold 0.5% to 0.6% of the sample.

Relative to germline, V is missing 1 base and J is missing 5 bases, with 3 bases of the junction outside any gene match. From a lookup of the germline V gene, CDR1 and CDR2 are SGHDT and YYEEEE. Spanning cysteine to phenylalanine, the CDR3 consists of 13 amino acids. Left in the record is the CDR3 DNA by itself, 39 bases read in frame from the first base. The donors were healthy, HIV-negative adults with no recently reported acute infections or vaccinations. All donors were Caucasian adults living in Nashville, Tennessee, USA. CD4+ T cells were enriched by magnetic negative selection; naive cells were then positively selected on CD45RA, and the negative fraction formed the memory subset. After blood collection by leukapheresis, PBMCs were isolated using Ficoll-Histopaque density gradient centrifugation and then cryopreserved in the vapor phase of liquid nitrogen. Purity and quantity of every magnetically sorted T cell population were checked by analytical flow cytometry. Genomic DNA was isolated from each sorted fraction and quantified by UV absorbance on a Nanodrop 2000c.

The data stem from a study of shared clonotypes between healthy human individuals (TCRdb year 2020). The study in broad terms: The cohort included three men and a couple of women between 18 and 49 years of age. The study deeply sequenced blood TCR repertoires of about 5 healthy adults to estimate repertoire size and the extent of clonotype sharing between individuals. Between about 0.94 and 8.9 billion PBMCs per donor were obtained by leukapheresis. For each donor, CD4 naive and CD4 memory were each given three plates, CD8 naive was given two plates, and CD8 memory was given one plate. Libraries were prepared and TCR repertoires were sequenced by different laboratories using diverse techniques, in order to increase sequencing depth and limit assay-specific biases.

Points the paper makes about the study in general: The small number of donors limited the genetic and exposure-history diversity represented. Compared with non-shared clonotypes, clonotypes shared by all four sorted-subset donors had higher generation probabilities. Pairwise subsampling led to the expectation that sequencing depth would affect the degree of clonotype sharing among donors. Only blood was sampled, and tissue TCR repertoires likely differ from those in blood. Larger estimated clonotype richness was generally found for naive subsets than for memory subsets. About 5% of naive CD4, 3.5% of naive CD8, around 2.3% of memory CD4, and approximately 0.4% of memory CD8 clonotypes were shared across several donors. Even with the large sequencing depth, rarefaction of the sorted-subset datasets indicated that sequencing was incomplete.

The V and J segments used are TRBV5-6 and TRBJ2-7, with 7 bases matching TRBD2. Input material: memory CD4+ T cells from PBMCs. This specimen's cell subset or site label, interpreted: CD45RA-negative fraction. The source is a man between 18 and 35 years old in good health. Some clones in this sample may be carry-over from other donors' samples. CDR3 loop: CASSLYGGNEQYF. The sequenced DNA is TGTGCCAGCAGCTTGTACGGGGGGAACGAGCAGTACTTC.